This passage covers 23 T cell receptor beta chains from one sample sequenced in a study of blood T cell repertoires in COVID-19 (dated by TCRdb to 2018 to 2020). The receptor library was made with the immunoSEQ multiplex PCR assay. TCRdb took this table from immuneACCESS and kept in-frame rearrangements with V and J called. Such tables lack part of the clones; where checked against another copy, unresolved V genes explain under half of the gap, and the rest is unexplained. In this sample the table shows about 260,000 clones, around four fifths of which occur a single time. The ten largest clones add up to under 5.5% of the sample. Sequenced input: peripheral blood. Source of these receptors: a man aged 60 to 75 who had recovered from COVID-19.

The V and J genes are TRBV5-1 and TRBJ1-3; 7 bases are a match to TRBD1. CDR1 is SGHRS and CDR2 is YFSETQ in the germline V gene. Unmatched junction bases numbered 3, after V lost 0 bases and J lost 3 bases. The CDR3 is 15 residues long. The CDR3: CASSLEQGYGNTIYF. CDR3 coding DNA: TGCGCCAGCAGCTTGGAACAGGGGTATGGAAACACCATATATTTT.

The chain employs TRBV24-1 and TRBJ2-2; 7 bases are shared with TRBD2. The CDR3 has 16 amino acids. The V and J ends lost 4 bases and 4 bases, in that order; junction bases with no gene match: 8. Germline V gene lookup returns CDR1 KGHDR and CDR2 SFDVKD. The CDR3 sequence: CATSESTSVRTGELFF. The DNA of the CDR3 is TGTGCCACCAGTGAATCTACTAGCGTCCGCACCGGGGAGCTGTTTTTT.

This chain links TRBV7-9 with TRBJ1-6, with D unresolved. With 7 bases removed from V and 4 bases from J, the gap between germline ends came to 11 bases. The CDR3 spans 14 residues. Germline values: CDR1 SEHNR, CDR2 FQNEAQ (reference sequence). As DNA, the CDR3 is TGTGCCAGCACCCAAGATTCATATAATTCACCCCTCCACTTT. Encoded protein: CASTQDSYNSPLHF.

The V and J genes are TRBV6-1 and TRBJ1-2; D call uncertain. CDR1 is MNHNS, CDR2 SASEGT, per germline. This CDR3 comprises 13 residues. Trimming stripped 6 bases from V and 6 bases from J, with 14 bases between. CDR3 in amino acids: CASRGGARDGYTF. CDR3 sequence (DNA): TGTGCCAGCAGAGGTGGTGCGAGGGATGGCTACACCTTC.

The rearrangement joins TRBV5-8 to TRBJ2-7, with 8 bases aligning to TRBD1. Germline CDR1 reads SGHTS; CDR2 reads YDEGEE. V lost 4 bases to trimming and J lost 2 bases; unmatched junction nucleotides: 2. There are 13 residues in the CDR3. As DNA, the CDR3 is TGTGCCAGCAGCCCGGACAGGGCCTACGAGCAGTACTTC. It translates to CASSPDRAYEQYF.

The chain uses TRBV28 and TRBJ2-1, with 8 nucleotides matching TRBD1. Trimming took 6 bases from V and 10 from J; bases not matched to a gene: 8. The CDR3 spans 13 residues. Germline loops: CDR1 MDHEN, CDR2 SYDVKM. DNA for the CDR3: TGTGCCAGCAGGGGGACAGGAGGGTTCGAGCAGTTCTTC. Translation: CASRGTGGFEQFF.

The chain joins TRBV2 to TRBJ1-2, with 7 bases that match TRBD1. The CDR3 covers 13 residues. Germline V gene lookup returns CDR1 SNHLY and CDR2 FYNNEI. J lost 7 bases, V lost 6 bases, and 8 bases had no gene match. The CDR3 DNA reads as TGTGCCAGCAGAGGTAATAGGGGGCCTGGCTACACCTTC. This codes for CASRGNRGPGYTF. The whole variable domain, remainder taken from reference TRBV2 and TRBJ1-2, is EPEVTQTPSHQVTQMGQEVILRCVPISNHLYFYWYRQILGQKVEFLVSFYNNEISEKSEIFDDQFSVERPDGSNFTLKIRSTKLEDSAMYFCASRGNRGPGYTFGSGTRLTVV.

The V and J genes are TRBV5-1 and TRBJ2-7; 7 nucleotides agree with TRBD2. CDR1 is SGHRS, CDR2 YFSETQ, per germline. The V segment lost 5 bases and the J segment 2 bases; nucleotides outside the gene matches: 7. The CDR3 contains 14 residues. Here the CDR3 DNA reads TGCGCCAGCAGTTCTCCGGGACTACCCTACGAGCAGTACTTC. Its protein product is CASSSPGLPYEQYF.

The chain combines TRBV5-1 with TRBJ2-7; 12 nucleotides align to TRBD2. This CDR3 has 16 amino acids. With 4 bases clipped from V and 0 bases from J, the junction kept 5 bases outside the gene matches. Germline V gives CDR1 SGHRS, CDR2 YFSETQ. Here the CDR3 reads CASSTGLAGSSYEQYF. CDR3 bases: TGCGCCAGCAGCACGGGACTAGCGGGCAGCTCCTACGAGCAGTACTTC.

The chain joins TRBV30 to TRBJ1-4, with D possibly TRBD1 on 5 matching bases. Germline V gene lookup returns CDR1 GTSNPN and CDR2 SVGIG (reference sequence). This CDR3 is built from 14 residues. V was pared by 1 base and J by 0 bases, with 6 bases between. The CDR3: CAWSGQPTNEKLFF. CDR3 bases: TGTGCCTGGAGTGGACAGCCAACTAATGAAAAACTGTTTTTT.

The rearrangement joins TRBV25-1 to TRBJ2-3; 7 bases map to TRBD2. CDR3 length equals 13 residues. Germline V gives CDR1 MGHDK, CDR2 SYGVNS. Germline trimming cut 7 bases from V and 3 bases from J; bases unmatched to any gene: 4. The CDR3 spells CASKREWTDTQYF. For the CDR3, the DNA is TGTGCCAGCAAGCGGGAATGGACAGATACGCAGTATTTT.

This clone came up once. CDR3 protein: CASSLGTSGGTDTQYF. The CDR3 region has the DNA TGTGCCAGCAGCCTGGGGACTAGCGGAGGCACAGATACGCAGTATTTT. This rearrangement joins TRBV11-1 to TRBJ2-3, with 11 bases identical to TRBD2. Germline V gene data show CDR1 as SGHAT and CDR2 as FQDESV (reference sequence). The CDR3 extends over 16 amino acids. V dropped 5 bases and J dropped 1; count of bases not matched to a gene: 5.

The chain carries TRBV24-1 and TRBJ2-1; 9 bases line up with TRBD1. CDR3 length: 16 residues. Trimming removed 4 bases from V and 7 bases from J; junction bases left unmatched: 10. Germline CDR1 and CDR2: KGHDR and SFDVKD. For the CDR3, the DNA is TGTGCCACCAGTGACCCTAACAGGGGGCGCACGAATGAGCAGTTCTTC. It specifies CATSDPNRGRTNEQFF.

V is TRBV27 and J is TRBJ2-1, with D tentatively TRBD2 (5 bases). Germline V gives CDR1 MNHEY, CDR2 SMNVEV (reference sequence). V was pared by 2 bases and J by 0 bases, with 5 bases between. The CDR3 consists of 14 residues. The CDR3 sequence is CASSLRGSYNEQFF. The CDR3, as DNA: TGTGCCAGCAGTTTACGGGGCTCCTACAATGAGCAGTTCTTC.

The sample holds one count of this clone. The chain combines TRBV5-1 with TRBJ2-5, with 10 bases aligning to TRBD2. CDR3 length: 16 amino acids. CDR1 and CDR2 (germline): SGHRS, YFSETQ. The ends lost 1 base at V and 1 base at J; junction bases unmatched: 4. CDR3 loop: CASSLLASGGQETQYF. Here the CDR3 DNA reads TGCGCCAGCAGCTTGTTAGCTAGCGGGGGCCAAGAGACCCAGTACTTC. The variable domain in full, completed from reference TRBV5-1 and TRBJ2-5, reads KAGVTQTPRYLIKTRGQQVTLSCSPISGHRSVSWYQQTPGQGLQFLFEYFSETQRNKGNFPGRFSGRQFSNSRSEMNVSTLELGDSALYLCASSLLASGGQETQYFGPGTRLLVL.

This clone was seen a single time. As DNA, the CDR3 is TGTGCCAGTAGTCGGGGGGCGAGCTCCTACAATGAGCAGTTCTTC. This encodes CASSRGASSYNEQFF. This rearrangement joins TRBV19 to TRBJ2-1; a possible D gene is TRBD2 (7 bases). CDR1 and CDR2 from the germline V gene are LNHDA and SQIVND (reference sequence). V was clipped by 5 bases and J by 0 bases, with 11 bases between them. The length of the CDR3 is 15 residues.

The chain carries TRBV7-6 and TRBJ1-5; 7 bases map to TRBD1. Germline V lookup: CDR1 SGHVS, CDR2 FNYEAQ. V dropped 8 bases and J dropped 0; count of bases not matched to a gene: 7. The CDR3 contains 15 residues. The CDR3 DNA reads as TGTGCCAGCCCCAGGACAGGAGATAGCAATCAGCCCCAGCATTTT. Amino acids: CASPRTGDSNQPQHF.

On this clone itself: This specimen includes other DNA sequences encoding the same CDR3. V gene TRBV7-2 combines with J gene TRBJ2-1; TRBD1 is a possible D gene (5 bases). V was shortened by 5 bases and J by 4 bases, with 15 bases between the two germline ends. This CDR3 comprises 15 residues. Germline assignment: CDR1 SGHTA and CDR2 FQGNSA. Here the CDR3 DNA reads TGTGCCAGCAGCCCCGGTGGGGCTTCTTACAATGAGCAGTTCTTC. Encoded protein: CASSPGGASYNEQFF.

The J gene is TRBJ2-7, the V gene TRBV7-2; D is uncertain. Trimming stripped 3 bases from V and 2 bases from J, with 8 bases between. The CDR3 covers 13 residues. Germline V gene lookup returns CDR1 SGHTA and CDR2 FQGNSA. The DNA for the CDR3 is TGTGCCAGCAGCTTTTTTGGCACCTACGAGCAGTACTTC. Its translation is CASSFFGTYEQYF.

The rearrangement joins TRBV6-5 to TRBJ2-1, with 10 nucleotides matching TRBD1. CDR1 is MNHEY and CDR2 is SVGAGI in the germline V gene. The CDR3 contains 15 residues. With V trimmed by 1 base and J by 9 bases, 6 bases remained unmatched. DNA for the CDR3: TGTGCCAGCAGTTACTGGGGGGACAGGGGAGCTGAGCAGTTCTTC. Translating gives CASSYWGDRGAEQFF.

The genes are TRBV28 and TRBJ1-5; 7 bases are shared with TRBD1. The V segment lost 6 bases and the J segment 4 bases; nucleotides outside the gene matches: 6. The CDR3 is 14 residues long. CDR1 MDHEN and CDR2 SYDVKM come from the germline V gene. The CDR3 region has the DNA TGTGCCAGCAGGAACAGGGGTCGGAATCAGCCCCAGCATTTT. Translating gives CASRNRGRNQPQHF.

This clone showed up just once. The V call is TRBV12-3 or TRBV12-4, the J call TRBJ2-1, with 7 positions matching TRBD2. CDR3 length equals 12 residues. V trimming: 7 bases; J trimming: 9 bases; junction bases outside the gene matches: 6. CDR3 loop: CASNRGGVEQFF. The CDR3 bases are TGTGCCAGCAATAGGGGAGGGGTTGAGCAGTTCTTC.

V usage is TRBV30 and J usage is TRBJ2-1; 13 bases agree with TRBD2. The CDR3 has 14 amino acids. V shed 4 bases and J 5 bases; nucleotides not matched to a gene: 2. The V gene's germline CDR1 is GTSNPN and CDR2 SVGIG (reference sequence). CDR3 sequence: CAWKTSGRDNEQFF. DNA for the CDR3: TGTGCCTGGAAAACTAGCGGGAGGGACAATGAGCAGTTCTTC.